This T cell receptor beta chain was identified during a study of response to subunit inactivated influenza vaccine. Study-level results: A suggestion made by the authors is that each seasonal influenza vaccination recruits few new T cells.

V was clipped by 2 bases and J by 5 bases, with 19 bases between them. The CDR3 is made up of 15 amino acids. Looked up from germline, CDR1 is DFQATT and CDR2 is SNEGSKA (reference sequence). With respect to this clonotype: Its antigen is not known.

TCRdb reanalysed the RT-PCR reads using MiXCR and keeps one entry per CDR3 protein. The data contain 800,000 to 1,000,000 distinct CDR3 sequences, 20% to 25% of them singletons. The chain carries TRBV20-1 and TRBJ2-7; D might be TRBD1 (6 bases). Sample: PBMCs from blood, taken less than 6 days after vaccination. This TCR derives from a man aged 50 to 60 who received an inactivated influenza vaccine. CDR3 nucleotides: TGCAGTGCTAGAAGGCCGGGCAGGGGTTCCAACGAGCAGTACTTC. This translates into CSARRPGRGSNEQYF.